Sequencing of this T cell receptor beta chain was carried out in a study of tumor and adjacent non-tumor tissue in lung cancer. In the study overall: On average, productive TCRbeta reads reached 4 million to 4.5 million per sample.

The library came from three nested PCR rounds adapted from ARM-PCR protocols. TCRdb redid the calling of the multiplex PCR reads with MiXCR, one entry per CDR3 protein. The repertoire consists of 70,000 to 95,000 distinct CDR3 sequences, with 76% occurring once and the leading ten covering less than 50%. General study points: In normal lung, the top 100 clones were significantly more dominant than in tumor. Higher tumor TCR diversity was associated with shorter survival.

This sample's RNA came from whole unsorted tissue. This non-tumor lung sample came from over 3 cm beyond the tumor edge. Donors were chemotherapy-naive, newly diagnosed lung cancer surgical patients in China, August–November 2014. A remark on this clonotype: As yet, its antigen is unknown. A junction end diverges from the germline sequence, so it may reflect a read error.

CDR3 length equals 18 residues. The sample was distant non-tumor lung tissue. The chain joins TRBV12-3 or TRBV12-4 to TRBJ1-3; 9 bases match TRBD1. The TCR sequence derives from a man aged 65 to 85 with non-small cell lung cancer. The CDR3 here is CASSLPGTGIGYGNNIYF. CDR3 nucleotide sequence: TGTGCCAGCAGTCTTCCCGGGACAGGGATCGGCTATGGAAACAACATATATTTT.